This TCR beta chain was identified in a study of T cell responses to AZD1222 COVID-19 vaccine (dated by TCRdb to 2020 to 2022). Study-level background: A total of around 240 trial participants underwent TCR sequencing, of whom approximately 210 received two doses of AZD1222 and about 26 received two doses of the MenACWY control vaccine. Enrollment into the trials was organized by age into subgroups of 18-55, 56-69 and 70-plus years, and those subgroups contained about 150, 27 and 61 TCR-sequenced participants, respectively.

The research as a whole found: Conclusions about previously exposed vaccinees were limited because only six or seven AZD1222 recipients were SARS-CoV-2 seropositive at baseline. Nearly half of unique spike-specific TCRs reportedly recognized epitopes outside regions mutated in the B.1.351 and B.1.1.7 variants. The 56-69-year group was small, and its depth increase did not reach significance, likely because of low power. The vaccine-associated CD4 TCRs covered the entire spike protein, and the dominant responses fell in regions 160-218 and 743-854. No day 14 peak-response samples were available, so repertoires were characterized only after the peak T cell response. Most participants were white British and females outnumbered males, and the authors suggested that clonal diversity may have been underestimated. After two AZD1222 doses, spike-specific TCR breadth and depth were significantly higher than at day 0 and than in MenACWY recipients.

This clone showed up just once. The clone's antigen remains unknown. No much larger clonotype is one base removed from it; base qualities were not supplied. For this chain, trimming is 2 bases at the V end and 5 bases at the J end, and the number of junction bases without a gene match is 6. Sequences GTSNPN (CDR1) and SVGIG (CDR2) are obtained from the germline V gene (reference sequence). From the cysteine through the phenylalanine, the CDR3 covers 14 amino acids. The only DNA kept is the CDR3, 42 bases in frame from the first base. The meaning of the sample's time point label: baseline before first vaccination. The sample's treatment or condition label is to be understood as: meningococcal conjugate vaccine given as trial control. The vaccinee samples were drawn from two UK trials, COV001 and COV002, one of which was a single-blind randomized controlled phase 2/3 trial testing AZD1222 (ChAdOx1 nCoV-19) in healthy adults. Trial participant PBMC samples were collected at day 0 and day 28 after the second dose for TCRbeta chain sequencing.

The CDR3 regions of human TCRbeta chains were analyzed by immunosequencing. The authors' pipeline ran thus. Repertoire TCRs were checked for matches against a reference library of SARS-CoV-2-specific TCRs that had been generated using the MIRA antigen-specificity platform. Breadth meant the fraction of unique TCRs that were SARS-CoV-2-associated, whereas depth meant the fraction of total T cells that were SARS-CoV-2-associated. Using the MIRA data, every spike-specific TCR was mapped to the spike region that the TCR reacted to and assigned to either a CD4 or a CD8 class. Log10-transformed breadth and depth values were compared by one-way ANOVA with Sidak's multiple comparisons tests. Held by TCRdb, this immuneACCESS table contains in-frame sequences only and omits some clones. Under half of the omission traces to an unresolved V gene where checked; the cause of the rest is unknown. The DNA was the basis for D and trimming; V, J and clone size are from that table. The table for this sample lists 40,000 to 60,000 clones; around 85% of them were counted only once. The ten most abundant clones make up more than 20% of the sample.

The sequence derives from an adult in good health. Sequenced material: peripheral blood, taken on day 0 of MenACWY control vaccination. Recombination linked TRBV30 to TRBJ2-1; 7 bases in the junction line up with TRBD1. The CDR3 reads CAWSFRGMDNEQFF. Read as DNA, the sequence is TGTGCCTGGAGTTTCAGGGGGATGGACAATGAGCAGTTCTTC.